A single sample is the source of the 3 T cell receptor beta chains below, sequenced in a study of T cells in localized non-small cell lung cancer. Assay used: immunoSEQ multiplex PCR; TCRdb lists only in-frame clones, some missing. The sample lists 10,000 to 13,000 clones; around 79% were seen once. Sequencing was performed on peripheral blood, taken before any cancer treatment. These receptors originate from a male donor aged 60 or older with stage I lung adenocarcinoma.

This sequence joins TRBV6-6 and TRBJ1-4, with 8 bases identical to TRBD1. Germline V gene sequence: CDR1 MNHNY, CDR2 SVGAGI (reference sequence). This CDR3 is 13 amino acids long. The junction had 5 bases not matched to a gene; V was cut back by 7 bases and J by 7 bases. The CDR3 loop is CASTKDRVEKLFF. The CDR3 DNA reads as TGTGCCAGCACCAAGGACAGGGTTGAAAAACTGTTTTTT.

This clone was seen a single time. The chain employs TRBV18 and TRBJ2-5; D gene uncertain. The CDR3 is 12 amino acids. Germline V gene lookup returns CDR1 KGHSH and CDR2 LQKENI. Between the trimmed V and J ends, which lost 4 bases and 3 bases, there was a span of 6 bases. CDR3 sequence: CASSRYEETQYF. Written as DNA, the CDR3 is TGTGCCAGCTCACGGTATGAAGAGACCCAGTACTTC.

The CDR3 region is CASSLAGGRNEKLFF. In DNA form, the CDR3 reads TGTGCCAGCAGCTTGGCCGGAGGGAGGAATGAAAAACTGTTTTTT. The chain links TRBV5-4 to TRBJ1-4; no firm D call. Germline V gene data show CDR1 as SGHNT and CDR2 as YYREEE (reference sequence). The CDR3 covers 15 residues. The germline V and J ends were trimmed by 0 bases and 5 bases, with 11 bases remaining between them. Drawing the rest from reference TRBV5-4 and TRBJ1-4, the complete variable domain is ETGVTQSPTHLIKTRGQQVTLRCSSQSGHNTVSWYQQALGQGPQFIFQYYREEENGRGNFPPRFSGLQFPNYSSELNVNALELDDSALYLCASSLAGGRNEKLFFGSGTQLSVL.